Given below is one T cell receptor (beta chain) in context. Its antigen is unknown. This specimen belongs to a study of T-cell reconstitution after alpha-beta-depleted transplantation in children. General study findings and limits: The authors attributed T-cell counts and diversity one year after transplant mostly to newly produced T cells. Some patients' high day-60 TCRbeta diversity was traced to surviving recipient T cells and thymic progenitors. Where alpha-beta T cells came from about two months after transplant was reportedly several hundred expanded graft clones.

Unique molecular identifiers were incorporated during preparation of the TCRbeta library. MiXCR, run by TCRdb on the PCR reads, gives a single entry per CDR3 protein. This sample has about a million distinct CDR3 sequences, with roughly 29% found just once. Germline CDR1 and CDR2: DFQATT and SNEGSKA (reference sequence). V lost 2 bases, J lost 3 bases, and 6 bases lay in between. The CDR3 sequence is 12 residues long. The sample was PBMCs, mostly from graft donor cells, taken 360 days after TCRalphabeta/CD19-depleted stem cell transplant. V and J are TRBV20-1 and TRBJ2-3, with D unresolved. The receptor was isolated from a boy in the first two years of life who had a stem cell transplant for SCID, so the T cells may come from the graft donor. In DNA, the CDR3 is TGCAGTGCTAGAACGGCAACAGATACGCAGTATTTT. Encoded protein: CSARTATDTQYF.